This passage covers 30 T cell receptor beta chains from one sample sequenced in a study of OX40 agonist ivuxolimab in advanced cancers. The library came from the immunoSEQ multiplex PCR assay. Not all clones reach the TCRdb copy of this immuneACCESS table, which keeps in-frame sequences only. Checked studies attribute under half of the gap to unresolved V genes and leave the rest unexplained. The sample table lists tens of thousands of clones, 80% to 90% of them with a count of one. The ten largest clones take up roughly 9% of the sample. Material: CD4+ or CD8+ T cells sorted from blood, obtained in a trial of the OX40 agonist ivuxolimab. These receptors were collected from an adult with an advanced solid tumor such as melanoma, head and neck, liver or kidney cancer.

This chain connects TRBV7-9 to TRBJ1-1, with 7 bases identical to TRBD1. CDR1 and CDR2 from the germline V gene are SEHNR and FQNEAQ (reference sequence). The CDR3 sequence is 16 residues long. V trimming: 3 bases; J trimming: 10 bases; junction bases outside the gene matches: 17. The DNA for the CDR3 is TGTGCCAGCAGCTTTACCCTAGGGACAGTTCTTGATTTAGCTTTCTTT. It is translated as CASSFTLGTVLDLAFF.

The chain uses TRBV28 and TRBJ1-4; the D is unclear. The CDR3 loop spans 13 amino acids. The V gene's germline CDR1 is MDHEN and CDR2 SYDVKM. V lost 6 bases to trimming and J lost 7 bases, with 12 bases between them. The CDR3 DNA sequence: TGTGCCAGCAGCCCCCGGAAAGCTGAAAAACTGTTTTTT. As protein: CASSPRKAEKLFF.

The DNA for the CDR3 is TGTGCCAGCAGCTTAGATGGGCGGGGGTACTATGGCTACACCTTC. Amino acids: CASSLDGRGYYGYTF. J is TRBJ1-2 and V is TRBV7-9, with D perhaps TRBD1 (5 bases). The germline gives CDR1 SEHNR, CDR2 FQNEAQ (reference sequence). CDR3 length equals 15 residues. The germline V and J ends were trimmed by 1 base and 3 bases, with 12 bases remaining between them. Together with reference TRBV7-9 and TRBJ1-2, the CDR3 gives the full variable domain: DTGVSQNPRHKITKRGQNVTFRCDPISEHNRLYWYRQTLGQGPEFLTYFQNEAQLEKSRLLSDRFSAERPKGSFSTLEIQRTEQGDSAMYLCASSLDGRGYYGYTFGSGTRLTVV.

The CDR3 is CASSVGLEGRANYGYTF. Here the CDR3 DNA reads TGTGCCAGCAGCGTAGGGTTAGAGGGGAGAGCTAACTATGGCTACACCTTC. The gene calls are TRBV9 and TRBJ1-2; D possibly corresponds to TRBD1 (5 bases). The CDR3 is made up of 17 amino acids. Per the germline V gene, CDR1 is SGDLS and CDR2 is YYNGEE. The V end was cut by 0 bases, the J end by 0 bases, with 15 bases between.

V and J are TRBV19 and TRBJ2-7; possible D gene TRBD1, 5 bases. The germline gives CDR1 LNHDA, CDR2 SQIVND (reference sequence). The germline V and J ends were trimmed by 3 bases and 3 bases, with 12 bases remaining between them. The CDR3 consists of 14 residues. CDR3 nucleotides: TGTGCCAGTAGTATTCAGGCAGGGTTCTACGAGCAGTACTTC. Translation gives CASSIQAGFYEQYF.

The rearrangement links TRBV6-1 to TRBJ1-2; D gene uncertain. The CDR3 spans 15 residues. Germline V CDR1 and CDR2: MNHNS, SASEGT. Trimming shortened V by 7 bases and J by 0 bases, and 15 bases separated the two germline ends. The CDR3 nucleotides are TGTGCCAGCATGCTCGGCCTCCCTCCTAACTATGGCTACACCTTC. Translated, it gives CASMLGLPPNYGYTF.

This chain joins TRBV7-8 and TRBJ2-5, with 8 positions matching TRBD2. The CDR3 sequence is 17 residues long. The J segment lost 1 base and the V segment lost 2 bases, leaving 9 bases of the junction unmatched. The germline V gene has CDR1 SGHVS and CDR2 FQNEAQ. CDR3 in amino acids: CASSLQGVAGPQETQYF. CDR3 sequence (DNA): TGTGCCAGCAGCTTACAAGGAGTAGCGGGGCCCCAAGAGACCCAGTACTTC.

CDR3 nucleotide sequence: TGTGCCAGCAGGGCGGACCCGAACACTGAAGCTTTCTTT. As protein: CASRADPNTEAFF. V and J are TRBV5-6 and TRBJ1-1; D is unresolved. The ends were cut back, 5 bases at V and 1 base at J, with 9 bases in the middle. CDR1 and CDR2 from the germline V gene are SGHDT and YYEEEE. The CDR3 has 13 residues. Full variable domain (rest looked up from reference TRBV5-6 and TRBJ1-1): DAGVTQSPTHLIKTRGQQVTLRCSPKSGHDTVSWYQQALGQGPQFIFQYYEEEERQRGNFPDRFSGHQFPNYSSELNVNALLLGDSALYLCASRADPNTEAFFGQGTRLTVV.

The chain uses TRBV7-9 and TRBJ1-1; D ambiguous. Trimming took 2 bases from V and 0 from J, leaving 10 bases between them. Germline lookup yields CDR1 SEHNR and CDR2 FQNEAQ (reference sequence). CDR3 size: 15 residues. The chain's CDR3 is CASSLSLALNTEAFF. The CDR3 DNA reads TGTGCCAGCAGCTTATCTCTGGCCCTGAACACTGAAGCTTTCTTT.

CDR3 protein: CASSFPGGSYNEQFF. CDR3 sequence (DNA): TGTGCCAGCAGTTTTCCAGGGGGCTCCTACAATGAGCAGTTCTTC. The rearrangement joins TRBV27 to TRBJ2-1; 7 nucleotides match TRBD1. Germline trimming cut 3 bases from V and 0 bases from J; bases unmatched to any gene: 2. Germline values: CDR1 MNHEY, CDR2 SMNVEV (reference sequence). There are 15 residues in the CDR3.

This rearrangement joins TRBV5-1 to TRBJ2-3; the D gene is possibly TRBD1 (5 bases). V was cut by 7 bases and J by 0 bases, with 12 bases left in between. The CDR3 is 14 amino acids. CDR1 and CDR2 (germline): SGHRS, YFSETQ. The CDR3 bases are TGCGCCAGCGACCCACAGGATAGCACAGATACGCAGTATTTT. Encoded protein: CASDPQDSTDTQYF. Using reference TRBV5-1 and TRBJ2-3 for the parts outside the CDR3, the full variable domain is KAGVTQTPRYLIKTRGQQVTLSCSPISGHRSVSWYQQTPGQGLQFLFEYFSETQRNKGNFPGRFSGRQFSNSRSEMNVSTLELGDSALYLCASDPQDSTDTQYFGPGTRLTVL.

This clone has a single count. This sequence joins TRBV19 and TRBJ2-5; D could derive from TRBD1 or TRBD2 (6 bases each). Germline values: CDR1 LNHDA, CDR2 SQIVND (reference sequence). The CDR3 is made up of 14 amino acids. V was cut by 4 bases and J by 5 bases, with 14 bases left in between. CDR3 amino acids: CASSTHGGAETQYF. In DNA form, the CDR3 reads TGTGCCAGTAGTACCCACGGGGGCGCGGAGACCCAGTACTTC.

The V gene is TRBV28, the J gene TRBJ2-3; weak D call: TRBD1 (5 bases). Germline lookup yields CDR1 MDHEN and CDR2 SYDVKM. The V gene lost 4 bases and the J gene lost 5 bases, with 16 bases spanning the gap. This CDR3 has 15 residues. CDR3 in DNA: TGTGCCAGCAGTTCCCCCCGTTCTAGGGGAGATACGCAGTATTTT. It specifies CASSSPRSRGDTQYF. Filled out from reference TRBV28 and TRBJ2-3, the complete variable domain reads DVKVTQSSRYLVKRTGEKVFLECVQDMDHENMFWYRQDPGLGLRLIYFSYDVKMKEKGDIPEGYSVSREKKERFSLILESASTNQTSMYLCASSSPRSRGDTQYFGPGTRLTVL.

The chain links TRBV7-2 to TRBJ2-2; no firm D call. Germline values: CDR1 SGHTA, CDR2 FQGNSA. V was trimmed by 1 base and J by 7 bases, leaving 10 bases between them. The CDR3 is 14 residues long. CDR3 loop: CASSLGVVVGELFF. The CDR3 DNA follows: TGTGCCAGCAGCTTAGGGGTTGTAGTCGGGGAGCTGTTTTTT.

This clone was detected a few times. The chain employs TRBV18 and TRBJ2-1; TRBD1 or TRBD2 may be the D gene (5 bases each). CDR3 size: 12 residues. V dropped 6 bases and J dropped 5 bases, with 8 bases sitting between them. CDR1 and CDR2 (germline): KGHSH, LQKENI. CDR3 nucleotides: TGTGCCAGCTCTCGGGACGACAATGAGCAGTTCTTC. Its protein product is CASSRDDNEQFF. The entire variable domain, with the rest obtained from reference TRBV18 and TRBJ2-1, is as follows: NAGVMQNPRHLVRRRGQEARLRCSPMKGHSHVYWYRQLPEEGLKFMVYLQKENIIDESGMPKERFSAEFPKEGPSILRIQQVVRGDSAAYFCASSRDDNEQFFGPGTRLTVL.

The chain couples TRBV28 to TRBJ1-5; the D gene is possibly TRBD1 (5 bases). From germline, CDR1 is MDHEN and CDR2 SYDVKM. CDR3 length equals 13 residues. V lost 6 bases to trimming and J lost 9 bases, with 15 bases between them. The CDR3 reads CASRNRDPRPQHF. DNA for the CDR3: TGTGCCAGCAGAAACCGGGACCCGAGGCCCCAGCATTTT. Using reference TRBV28 and TRBJ1-5 for the parts outside the CDR3, the full variable domain is DVKVTQSSRYLVKRTGEKVFLECVQDMDHENMFWYRQDPGLGLRLIYFSYDVKMKEKGDIPEGYSVSREKKERFSLILESASTNQTSMYLCASRNRDPRPQHFGDGTRLSIL.

This clone was detected only once. V is TRBV10-2 and J is TRBJ2-6; D call uncertain. Germline CDR1 reads WSHSY; CDR2 reads SAAADI. V lost 3 bases and J 3 bases, leaving 6 bases between the germline ends. This CDR3 region has 14 residues. The CDR3 DNA is TGCGCCAGCAGTGACCGGGTTGGGGCCAACGTCCTGACTTTC. This gives the protein CASSDRVGANVLTF.

The rearrangement uses TRBV11-3 and TRBJ1-1, with TRBD1 matching 9 bases. In germline, CDR1 is SGHNT, CDR2 YENEEA. Trimming at V came to 1 base and at J to 2 bases, leaving 8 bases not matched to a gene. The CDR3 is 17 amino acids. CDR3 loop: CASSLVFGTGLNTEAFF. The CDR3 DNA is TGTGCCAGCAGCTTAGTTTTTGGGACAGGGCTAAACACTGAAGCTTTCTTT.

The chain carries TRBV30 and TRBJ2-4; 9 positions agree with TRBD2. V shed 3 bases and J 6 bases; nucleotides not matched to a gene: 3. The length of the CDR3 is 13 residues. The germline CDR1 and CDR2 sequences are GTSNPN and SVGIG (reference sequence). The CDR3 spells CAWRTGLANIQYF. CDR3 DNA: TGTGCCTGGAGAACGGGACTAGCAAACATTCAGTACTTC.

This sequence joins TRBV5-1 and TRBJ1-3; the D is unclear. Trimming took 0 bases from V and 0 from J, leaving 10 bases between them. The germline gives CDR1 SGHRS, CDR2 YFSETQ. The length of the CDR3 is 16 residues. The CDR3 sequence is CASSLGSISSGNTIYF. The CDR3 coding sequence is TGCGCCAGCAGCTTGGGCAGTATCAGCTCTGGAAACACCATATATTTT.

The rearrangement uses TRBV27 and TRBJ1-2, with TRBD1 identical over 10 bases. The CDR3 covers 14 residues. CDR1 and CDR2 from the germline V gene are MNHEY and SMNVEV (reference sequence). Trimming took 7 bases from V and 7 from J; bases not matched to a gene: 9. CDR3 in DNA: TGTGCCAGCACCCCGACAGGGGGCGCGGGTGGCTACACCTTC. Encoded protein: CASTPTGGAGGYTF.

The CDR3 nucleotides are TGTGCCAGCAGTTCAGCCGGGACAGGGTCCTACGAGCAGTACTTC. It encodes CASSSAGTGSYEQYF. The genes are TRBV28 and TRBJ2-7, with TRBD1 matching 9 bases. The germline V gene has CDR1 MDHEN and CDR2 SYDVKM. The CDR3 is made up of 15 amino acids. Trimming cost V 4 bases and J 1 base; bases outside gene matches: 5.

The V gene is TRBV7-6, the J gene TRBJ2-6; D not certain. CDR1 and CDR2 (germline): SGHVS, FNYEAQ. Trimming took 8 bases from V and 3 from J, leaving 5 bases between them. CDR3 length equals 12 residues. The DNA for the CDR3 is TGTGCCAGCTCTGGTGGGGCCAACGTCCTGACTTTC. It is translated as CASSGGANVLTF.

The chain recombines TRBV5-1 with TRBJ2-3, with 10 positions matching TRBD2. The CDR3 covers 15 residues. The germline V gene encodes CDR1 SGHRS and CDR2 YFSETQ. V lost 0 bases and J lost 4; bases outside the gene matches: 2. The CDR3 region has the DNA TGCGCCAGCAGCTTGGCTAGCGGGAGCGCAGATACGCAGTATTTT. It translates to CASSLASGSADTQYF.

The V gene is TRBV9, the J gene TRBJ1-5, with D uncertain. The V gene's germline CDR1 is SGDLS and CDR2 YYNGEE. This CDR3 spans 13 amino acids. V lost 4 bases and J 0 bases, leaving 5 bases between the germline ends. This chain's CDR3 is CASSRYSNQPQHF. The CDR3 coding sequence is TGTGCCAGCAGCCGTTATAGCAATCAGCCCCAGCATTTT.

A few counts support this clone. The CDR3 protein is CASSAGLAGGHDEQFF. The CDR3 DNA is TGCGCCAGCAGCGCGGGACTAGCGGGAGGGCACGATGAGCAGTTCTTC. The rearrangement links TRBV5-1 to TRBJ2-1, with 16 bases identical to TRBD2. The CDR3 loop spans 16 amino acids. J lost 8 bases, V lost 4 bases, and 6 bases had no gene match. CDR1 and CDR2 from the germline V gene are SGHRS and YFSETQ.

The chain employs TRBV29-1 and TRBJ1-2, with D uncertain. V was trimmed by 4 bases and J by 4 bases, leaving 13 bases between them. Germline V gene lookup returns CDR1 SQVTM and CDR2 ANQGSEA. The CDR3 sequence is 13 residues long. CDR3 nucleotides: TGCAGCGTTGTGGCACGGCCCAGCTATGGCTACACCTTC. Encoded protein: CSVVARPSYGYTF.

The chain carries TRBV5-1 and TRBJ2-3; 9 nucleotides line up with TRBD2. The CDR3 spans 16 residues. V lost 1 base, J lost 2 bases, and 5 bases stayed unmatched. The germline CDR1 and CDR2 sequences are SGHRS and YFSETQ. The CDR3 spells CASSLSGTSYTDTQYF. The CDR3 region has the DNA TGCGCCAGCAGCTTGTCCGGGACTAGCTACACAGATACGCAGTATTTT.

V is TRBV7-9 and J is TRBJ2-6, with D unresolved. Trimming stripped 5 bases from V and 0 bases from J, with 5 bases between. The CDR3 runs 14 residues. CDR1 and CDR2 (germline): SEHNR, FQNEAQ (reference sequence). The CDR3 bases are TGTGCCAGCAGCACAAACTCTGGGGCCAACGTCCTGACTTTC. Its protein is CASSTNSGANVLTF.

V and J are TRBV7-8 and TRBJ2-4; perhaps TRBD1 as D (6 bases). Germline CDR1 and CDR2: SGHVS and FQNEAQ. The CDR3 is 16 amino acids. V was shortened by 2 bases and J by 5 bases, with 16 bases between the two germline ends. CDR3 in amino acids: CASSLNRAFSENIQYF. The CDR3 region has the DNA TGTGCCAGCAGCTTAAACAGGGCATTCTCAGAAAACATTCAGTACTTC.